One and the same sample provided the 6 T cell receptor beta chains below, sequenced in a study of Graves' ophthalmopathy and Graves' hyperthyroidism. Amplified material comprised TCR beta CDR3 regions derived from RNA transcripts. RT-PCR with HTBI primers came first, then second-round multiplex PCR. TCRdb fed the multiplex PCR reads into MiXCR, producing one record per CDR3 protein. Here the sample spans about 400,000 distinct CDR3 sequences, approximately 20% being singletons. Source material: peripheral blood. Receptors originate from a young woman with Graves' ophthalmopathy.

This clonotype has ten or more counts. The chain has TRBV4-2 and TRBJ2-7; 7 bases are a match to TRBD2. Germline CDR1 is LGHNA and CDR2 is YNFKEQ. J lost 9 bases, V lost 1 base, and 12 bases had no gene match. The CDR3 runs 15 residues. The CDR3: CASSQVGDYSPGQYF. The CDR3 coding sequence is TGTGCCAGCAGCCAAGTCGGGGACTATTCCCCTGGGCAGTACTTC.

This clonotype was found many times. The rearrangement joins TRBV29-1 to TRBJ2-2; 7 nucleotides align to TRBD1. Germline CDR1 SQVTM, CDR2 ANQGSEA. CDR3 length equals 15 residues. V was pared by 3 bases and J by 7 bases, with 11 bases of the junction left unmatched. This chain's CDR3 is CSVEISGQRVGELFF. DNA of the CDR3: TGCAGCGTTGAGATCTCGGGACAGCGAGTCGGGGAGCTGTTTTTT.

J is TRBJ1-6 and V is TRBV19; TRBD1 might be the D (5 bases). This CDR3 is 16 amino acids long. V was shortened by 7 bases and J by 7 bases, with 20 bases between the two germline ends. Looked up from germline, CDR1 is LNHDA and CDR2 is SQIVND (reference sequence). The CDR3 DNA is TGTGCCAGTAACGTTCTTACTGGGGGTTTGAATTCACCCCTCCACTTT. Protein product: CASNVLTGGLNSPLHF. Using reference TRBV19 and TRBJ1-6 for the parts outside the CDR3, the full variable domain is DGGITQSPKYLFRKEGQNVTLSCEQNLNHDAMYWYRQDPGQGLRLIYYSQIVNDFQKGDIAEGYSVSREKKESFPLTVTSAQKNPTAFYLCASNVLTGGLNSPLHFGNGTRLTVT.

The CDR3 nucleotides read TGTGCCAGCAGCTCGTCAGGTGGGGGGAGTGGAAACACCATATATTTT. It encodes CASSSSGGGSGNTIYF. The V call is TRBV7-6, the J call TRBJ1-3; possibly TRBD1 for D (5 bases). The CDR3 has 16 residues. Trimming took off 4 bases at V and 3 bases at J, with 16 bases between the two ends. Germline CDR1 reads SGHVS; CDR2 reads FNYEAQ. Together with reference TRBV7-6 and TRBJ1-3, the CDR3 gives the full variable domain: GAGVSQSPRYKVTKRGQDVALRCDPISGHVSLYWYRQALGQGPEFLTYFNYEAQQDKSGLPNDRFSAERPEGSISTLTIQRTEQRDSAMYRCASSSSGGGSGNTIYFGEGSWLTVV.

This clonotype was seen repeatedly, ten times or more. The chain recombines TRBV27 with TRBJ2-7; TRBD2 matches 8 bases. The trim removed 3 bases at V and 1 base at J, leaving 2 bases unmatched. The germline V gene encodes CDR1 MNHEY and CDR2 SMNVEV (reference sequence). There are 14 residues in the CDR3. CDR3 coding DNA: TGTGCCAGCAGTTTTACTAGCGGATCCTACGAGCAGTACTTC. It codes for CASSFTSGSYEQYF.

This clonotype was recorded many times. CDR3 sequence: CASSAVGGGAEAFF. The CDR3 DNA reads as TGTGCCAGCAGTGCAGTGGGGGGAGGCGCTGAAGCTTTCTTT. The chain has TRBV6-1 and TRBJ1-1; D may be TRBD1 (5 bases). Germline CDR1 MNHNS, CDR2 SASEGT. This CDR3 contains 14 residues. V gave up 4 bases and J gave up 6 bases, with 15 bases separating them.